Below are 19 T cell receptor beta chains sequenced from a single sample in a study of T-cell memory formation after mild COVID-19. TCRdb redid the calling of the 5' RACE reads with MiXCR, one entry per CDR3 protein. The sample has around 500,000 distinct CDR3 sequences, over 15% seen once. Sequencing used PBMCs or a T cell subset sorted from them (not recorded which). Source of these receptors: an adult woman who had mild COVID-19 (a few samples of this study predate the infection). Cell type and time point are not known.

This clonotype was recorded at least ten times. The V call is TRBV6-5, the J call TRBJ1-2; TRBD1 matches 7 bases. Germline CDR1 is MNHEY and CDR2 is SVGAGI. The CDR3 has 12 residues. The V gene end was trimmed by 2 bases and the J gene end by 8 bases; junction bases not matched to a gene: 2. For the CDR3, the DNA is TGTGCCAGCAGTTACCCAGGGGGAGGCTACACCTTC. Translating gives CASSYPGGGYTF.

The CDR3 region is CASSYVLAGVQFF. The CDR3 DNA reads TGTGCCAGCAGTTACGTCCTAGCGGGGGTGCAGTTCTTC. The chain carries TRBV6-6 and TRBJ2-1, with 10 bases that match TRBD2. Germline V CDR1 and CDR2: MNHNY, SVGAGI (reference sequence). This CDR3 is 13 amino acids long. V lost 2 bases and J lost 12; bases outside the gene matches: 4.

The CDR3 here is CASRHGGFTEAFF. CDR3 bases: TGTGCCAGCAGGCACGGGGGCTTCACTGAAGCTTTCTTT. The gene calls are TRBV12-3 or TRBV12-4 and TRBJ1-1, with TRBD1 as a possible D gene (6 bases). The V gene lost 6 bases and the J gene lost 4 bases, with 12 bases spanning the gap. The CDR3 covers 13 residues.

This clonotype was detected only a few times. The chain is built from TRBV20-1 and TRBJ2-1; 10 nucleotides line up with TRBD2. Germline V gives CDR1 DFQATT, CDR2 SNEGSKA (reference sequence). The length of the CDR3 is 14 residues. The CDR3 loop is CSPERGGDLNEQFF. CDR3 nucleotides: TGCAGCCCGGAGCGGGGGGGAGATCTGAATGAGCAGTTCTTC.

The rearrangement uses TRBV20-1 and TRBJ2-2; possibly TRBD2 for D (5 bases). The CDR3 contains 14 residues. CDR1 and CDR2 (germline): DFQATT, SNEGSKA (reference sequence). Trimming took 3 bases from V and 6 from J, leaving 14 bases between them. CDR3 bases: TGCAGTGCTAGGGAGGCTCCGAGTCCCGGGGAGCTGTTTTTT. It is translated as CSAREAPSPGELFF.

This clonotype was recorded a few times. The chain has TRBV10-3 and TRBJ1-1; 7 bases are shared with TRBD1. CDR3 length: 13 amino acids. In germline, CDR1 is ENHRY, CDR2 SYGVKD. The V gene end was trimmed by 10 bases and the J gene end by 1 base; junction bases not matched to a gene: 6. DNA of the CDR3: TGTGCCACTTCGGGACAGCCGAACACTGAAGCTTTCTTT. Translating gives CATSGQPNTEAFF.

CDR3 nucleotide sequence: TGTGCCAGCAGCCAAGATACGGACGGGGGGGCCAGTGAGCAGTTCTTC. It translates to CASSQDTDGGASEQFF. The chain recombines TRBV4-2 with TRBJ2-1; 8 bases align to TRBD2. The length of the CDR3 is 16 residues. Germline CDR1 reads LGHNA; CDR2 reads YNFKEQ. Trimming took 0 bases from V and 9 from J; bases not matched to a gene: 10.

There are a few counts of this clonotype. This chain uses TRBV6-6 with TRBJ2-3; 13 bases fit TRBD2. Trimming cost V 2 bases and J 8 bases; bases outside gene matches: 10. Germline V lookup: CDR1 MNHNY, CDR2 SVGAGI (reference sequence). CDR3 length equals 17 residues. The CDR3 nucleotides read TGTGCCAGCAGTTACCAAAAGGGACTAGCGGGGTCGGTTACGCAGTATTTT. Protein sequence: CASSYQKGLAGSVTQYF.

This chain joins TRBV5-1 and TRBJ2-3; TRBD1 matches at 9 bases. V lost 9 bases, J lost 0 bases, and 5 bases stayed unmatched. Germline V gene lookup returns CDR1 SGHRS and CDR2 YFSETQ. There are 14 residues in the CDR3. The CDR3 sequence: CATSTGGSTDTQYF. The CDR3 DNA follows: TGCGCCACTTCGACAGGGGGAAGCACAGATACGCAGTATTTT.

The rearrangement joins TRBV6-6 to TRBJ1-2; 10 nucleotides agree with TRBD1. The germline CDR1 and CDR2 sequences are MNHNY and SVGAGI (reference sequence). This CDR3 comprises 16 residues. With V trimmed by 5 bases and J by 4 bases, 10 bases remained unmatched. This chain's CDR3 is CASSPTGGVLGYGYTF. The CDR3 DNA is TGTGCCAGCAGTCCGACAGGGGGCGTTTTGGGCTATGGCTACACCTTC.

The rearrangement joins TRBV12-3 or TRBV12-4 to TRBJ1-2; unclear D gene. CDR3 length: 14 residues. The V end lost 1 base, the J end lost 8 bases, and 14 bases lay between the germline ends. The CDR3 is CASSLVGPIGGYTF. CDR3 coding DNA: TGTGCCAGCAGTTTAGTCGGCCCCATTGGGGGCTACACCTTC.

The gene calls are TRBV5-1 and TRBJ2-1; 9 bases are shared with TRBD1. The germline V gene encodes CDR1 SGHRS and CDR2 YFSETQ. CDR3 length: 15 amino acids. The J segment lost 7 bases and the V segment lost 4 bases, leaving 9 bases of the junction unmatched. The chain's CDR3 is CASSPGQGRLNEQFF. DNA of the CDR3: TGCGCCAGCAGCCCGGGACAGGGTAGGTTGAATGAGCAGTTCTTC. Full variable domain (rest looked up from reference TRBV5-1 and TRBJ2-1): KAGVTQTPRYLIKTRGQQVTLSCSPISGHRSVSWYQQTPGQGLQFLFEYFSETQRNKGNFPGRFSGRQFSNSRSEMNVSTLELGDSALYLCASSPGQGRLNEQFFGPGTRLTVL.

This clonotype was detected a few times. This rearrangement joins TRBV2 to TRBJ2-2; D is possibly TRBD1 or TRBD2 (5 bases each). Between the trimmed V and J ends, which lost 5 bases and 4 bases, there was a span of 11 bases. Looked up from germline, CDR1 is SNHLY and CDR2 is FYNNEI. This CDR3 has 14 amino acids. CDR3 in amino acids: CASSYERGTGELFF. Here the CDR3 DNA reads TGTGCCAGCAGTTATGAGAGGGGCACCGGGGAGCTGTTTTTT.

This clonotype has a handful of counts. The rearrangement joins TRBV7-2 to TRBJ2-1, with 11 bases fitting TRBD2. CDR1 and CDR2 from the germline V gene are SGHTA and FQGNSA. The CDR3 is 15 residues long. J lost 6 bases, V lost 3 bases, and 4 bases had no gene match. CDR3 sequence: CASSFGGTSGNEQFF. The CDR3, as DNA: TGTGCCAGCAGCTTTGGCGGGACTAGCGGCAATGAGCAGTTCTTC.

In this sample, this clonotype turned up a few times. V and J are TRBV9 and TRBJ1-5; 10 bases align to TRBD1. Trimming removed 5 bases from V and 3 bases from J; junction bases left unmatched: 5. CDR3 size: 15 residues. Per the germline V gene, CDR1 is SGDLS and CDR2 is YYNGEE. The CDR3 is CASSPGTGANQPQHF. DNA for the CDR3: TGTGCCAGCAGTCCCGGGACAGGGGCCAATCAGCCCCAGCATTTT.

CDR3 DNA sequence: TGTGCCAGCAGCCCCCCTCCGGGACAGGGAATTTACAATGAGCAGTTCTTC. Encoded protein: CASSPPPGQGIYNEQFF. The chain employs TRBV5-4 and TRBJ2-1; 9 positions match TRBD1. The V segment lost 4 bases and the J segment 4 bases; nucleotides outside the gene matches: 12. The CDR3 has 17 amino acids. The V gene's germline CDR1 is SGHNT and CDR2 YYREEE (reference sequence).

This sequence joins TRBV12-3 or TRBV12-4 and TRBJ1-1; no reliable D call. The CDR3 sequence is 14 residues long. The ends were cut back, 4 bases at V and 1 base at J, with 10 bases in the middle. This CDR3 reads CASSSSGQNTEAFF. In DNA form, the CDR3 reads TGTGCCAGCAGTTCTTCCGGGCAGAACACTGAAGCTTTCTTT.

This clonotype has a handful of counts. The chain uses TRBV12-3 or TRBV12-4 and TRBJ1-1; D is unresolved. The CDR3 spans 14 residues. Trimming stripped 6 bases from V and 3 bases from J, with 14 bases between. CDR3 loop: CASRHVNRYTEAFF. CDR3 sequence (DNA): TGTGCCAGCAGACACGTCAACAGATACACTGAAGCTTTCTTT.

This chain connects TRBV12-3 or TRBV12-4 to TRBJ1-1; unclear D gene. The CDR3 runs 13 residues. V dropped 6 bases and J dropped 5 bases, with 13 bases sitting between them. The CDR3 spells CASSFGEKTEAFF. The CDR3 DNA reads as TGTGCCAGCAGCTTCGGGGAGAAAACTGAAGCTTTCTTT.